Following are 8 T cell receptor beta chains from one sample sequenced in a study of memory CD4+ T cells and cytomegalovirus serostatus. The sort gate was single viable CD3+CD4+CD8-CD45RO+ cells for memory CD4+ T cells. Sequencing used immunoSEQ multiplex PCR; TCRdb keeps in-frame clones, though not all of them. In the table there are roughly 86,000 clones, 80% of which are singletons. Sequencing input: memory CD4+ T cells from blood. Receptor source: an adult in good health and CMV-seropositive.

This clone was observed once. The CDR3 DNA sequence: TGTGCCAGCTCACTTATGGACAGCTACGAGCAGTACTTC. It translates to CASSLMDSYEQYF. The V and J genes are TRBV18 and TRBJ2-7; TRBD1 is a possible D gene (6 bases). This CDR3 contains 13 residues. Looked up from germline, CDR1 is KGHSH and CDR2 is LQKENI. The V and J ends lost 4 bases and 3 bases respectively, with 10 bases between them.

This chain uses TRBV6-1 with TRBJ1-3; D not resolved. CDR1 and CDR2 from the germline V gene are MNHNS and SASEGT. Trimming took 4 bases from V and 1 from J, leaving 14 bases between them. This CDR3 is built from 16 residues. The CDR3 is CASSANIGRSGNTIYF. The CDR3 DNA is TGTGCCAGCAGTGCCAACATCGGTAGATCTGGAAACACCATATATTTT.

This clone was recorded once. Here the CDR3 DNA reads TGTGCCAGCAGTTCCACCGACAGGGGGAAAATGAACACTGAAGCTTTCTTT. Residues: CASSSTDRGKMNTEAFF. The rearrangement joins TRBV27 to TRBJ1-1, with 9 bases fitting TRBD1. J was trimmed by 0 bases and V by 4 bases; bases with no gene match: 9. Germline CDR1 is MNHEY and CDR2 is SMNVEV (reference sequence). The CDR3 is 17 residues long.

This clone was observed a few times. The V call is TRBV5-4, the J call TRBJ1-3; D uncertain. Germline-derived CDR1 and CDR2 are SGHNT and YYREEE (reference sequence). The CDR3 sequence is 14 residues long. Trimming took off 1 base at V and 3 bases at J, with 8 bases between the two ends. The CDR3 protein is CASSLREGGNTIYF. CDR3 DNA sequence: TGTGCCAGCAGCTTGAGGGAAGGTGGAAACACCATATATTTT. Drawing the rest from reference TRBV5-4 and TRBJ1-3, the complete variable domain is ETGVTQSPTHLIKTRGQQVTLRCSSQSGHNTVSWYQQALGQGPQFIFQYYREEENGRGNFPPRFSGLQFPNYSSELNVNALELDDSALYLCASSLREGGNTIYFGEGSWLTVV.

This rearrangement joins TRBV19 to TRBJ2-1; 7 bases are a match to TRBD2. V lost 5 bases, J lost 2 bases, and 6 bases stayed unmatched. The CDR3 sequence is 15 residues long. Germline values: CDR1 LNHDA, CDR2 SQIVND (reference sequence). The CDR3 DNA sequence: TGTGCCAGTAGTTCCCCTAGCGGCCCCTACAATGAGCAGTTCTTC. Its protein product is CASSSPSGPYNEQFF.

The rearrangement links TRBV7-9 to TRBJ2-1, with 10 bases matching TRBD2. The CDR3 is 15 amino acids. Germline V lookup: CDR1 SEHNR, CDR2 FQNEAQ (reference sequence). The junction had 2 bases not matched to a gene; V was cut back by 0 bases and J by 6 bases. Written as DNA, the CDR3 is TGTGCCAGCAGCTTAGCAACTAGCGGGATCAATGAGCAGTTCTTC. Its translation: CASSLATSGINEQFF.

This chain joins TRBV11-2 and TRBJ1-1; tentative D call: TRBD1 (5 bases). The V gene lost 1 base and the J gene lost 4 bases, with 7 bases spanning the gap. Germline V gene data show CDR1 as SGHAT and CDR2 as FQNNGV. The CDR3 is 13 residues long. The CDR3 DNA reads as TGTGCCAGCAGCTTAGTCGGGGGCACTGAAGCTTTCTTT. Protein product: CASSLVGGTEAFF.

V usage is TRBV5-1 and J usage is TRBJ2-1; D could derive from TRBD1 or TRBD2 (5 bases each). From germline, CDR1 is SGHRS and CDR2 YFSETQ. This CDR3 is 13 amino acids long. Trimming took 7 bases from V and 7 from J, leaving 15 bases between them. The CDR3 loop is CASRKGPGNEQFF. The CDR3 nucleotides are TGCGCCAGCCGAAAGGGGCCGGGAAATGAGCAGTTCTTC.